This passage covers 27 T cell receptor beta chains from one sample sequenced in a study of T-cell memory formation after mild COVID-19. TCRdb re-called the 5' RACE reads with MiXCR, one entry per CDR3 protein. The sample lists just over 200,000 distinct CDR3 sequences; over 9% were seen once. Sequenced sample: PBMCs or a T cell subset sorted from them (not recorded which). The source of these receptors is a man between 18 and 35 years old who had mild COVID-19 (a few samples of this study predate the infection). Cell type and time point are not known.

This clonotype was seen a few times. V and J are TRBV2 and TRBJ2-7, with a weak D call TRBD2 (5 bases). V lost 7 bases, J lost 6 bases, and 13 bases lay in between. Per the germline V gene, CDR1 is SNHLY and CDR2 is FYNNEI. The CDR3 is made up of 12 amino acids. The CDR3 DNA reads TGTGCCAGCAAGGAGGACGTCTCCGAGCAGTACGTC. Translated: CASKEDVSEQYV.

The chain has TRBV14 and TRBJ1-2, with 9 nucleotides matching TRBD1. Germline V gene data show CDR1 as SGHDN and CDR2 as FVKESK. V lost 3 bases, J lost 5 bases, and 16 bases stayed unmatched. The CDR3 contains 18 residues. CDR3 DNA: TGTGCCAGCAGCCATTTCTATCGGGACAGGGCCCTGGGGTATGGCTACACCTTC. Its protein is CASSHFYRDRALGYGYTF.

This clonotype was detected a few times. The gene calls are TRBV5-1 and TRBJ2-2; D is ambiguous. CDR3 size: 13 residues. V lost 2 bases, J lost 5 bases, and 7 bases lay in between. Germline V gives CDR1 SGHRS, CDR2 YFSETQ. The CDR3 here is CASSFSQTGELFF. The CDR3 DNA sequence: TGCGCCAGCAGCTTCTCACAGACCGGGGAGCTGTTTTTT.

This chain uses TRBV7-2 with TRBJ2-1; TRBD2 aligns across 9 bases. The J segment lost 9 bases and the V segment lost 1 base, leaving 7 bases of the junction unmatched. Per the germline V gene, CDR1 is SGHTA and CDR2 is FQGNSA. This CDR3 is built from 15 residues. The CDR3 DNA sequence: TGTGCCAGCAGCTTAGACGGCGGGGGGGCCACTGAGCAGTTCTTC. Protein sequence: CASSLDGGGATEQFF.

Many counts were recorded for this clonotype. The chain recombines TRBV7-9 with TRBJ2-7; D unresolved. Trimming stripped 1 base from V and 6 bases from J, with 13 bases between. Looked up from germline, CDR1 is SEHNR and CDR2 is FQNEAQ (reference sequence). This CDR3 has 14 amino acids. The CDR3, as DNA: TGTGCCAGCAGCTTAGGTAGGGATCGGGCCGAGCAGTACTTC. It specifies CASSLGRDRAEQYF.

This clonotype has ten or more counts. This chain joins TRBV12-3 or TRBV12-4 and TRBJ1-4, with no clear D. The length of the CDR3 is 13 residues. V lost 3 bases, J lost 10 bases, and 12 bases lay in between. The CDR3 region is CASSLEVGRKLFF. CDR3 nucleotides: TGTGCCAGCAGTTTGGAGGTTGGGCGAAAACTGTTTTTT.

V gene TRBV25-1 combines with J gene TRBJ1-1; the D gene is possibly TRBD1 (5 bases). Trimming shortened V by 4 bases and J by 3 bases, and 9 bases separated the two germline ends. Germline V CDR1 and CDR2: MGHDK, SYGVNS. The CDR3 contains 13 residues. The CDR3 DNA reads as TGTGCCAGCAGTGCAGGGATGTACACTGAAGCTTTCTTT. This sequence encodes CASSAGMYTEAFF.

This clonotype showed up just a few times. This chain joins TRBV7-8 and TRBJ1-1, with 8 bases lining up with TRBD1. This CDR3 region has 15 residues. Germline CDR1 SGHVS, CDR2 FQNEAQ. V trimming: 1 base; J trimming: 6 bases; junction bases outside the gene matches: 7. The chain's CDR3 is CASSLVSQGASEAFF. In DNA, the CDR3 is TGTGCCAGCAGCTTAGTGTCGCAGGGGGCCTCTGAAGCTTTCTTT.

The chain recombines TRBV7-2 with TRBJ1-6; D is uncertain. The CDR3 sequence is 13 residues long. Trimming stripped 5 bases from V and 8 bases from J, with 10 bases between. The V gene's germline CDR1 is SGHTA and CDR2 FQGNSA. The CDR3 coding sequence is TGTGCCAGCAGCCTGGATTGGGATTCACCCCTCCACTTT. It specifies CASSLDWDSPLHF.

The chain has TRBV28 and TRBJ2-3, with D uncertain. This CDR3 has 14 amino acids. Trimming cost V 6 bases and J 1 base, with 11 bases left between them. Per germline, CDR1 MDHEN and CDR2 SYDVKM. CDR3 coding DNA: TGTGCCAGCAGATTAGGTGGGCGCACAGATACGCAGTATTTT. This codes for CASRLGGRTDTQYF.

The gene calls are TRBV20-1 and TRBJ1-6, with no clear D. In germline, CDR1 is DFQATT, CDR2 SNEGSKA (reference sequence). V was pared by 0 bases and J by 7 bases, with 4 bases between. This CDR3 has 12 residues. DNA for the CDR3: TGCAGTGCTAGAGACCAGAATTCACCCCTCCACTTT. It is translated as CSARDQNSPLHF.

The chain carries TRBV2 and TRBJ1-2, with no clear D. The CDR3 extends over 14 amino acids. CDR1 is SNHLY and CDR2 is FYNNEI in the germline V gene. V shed 2 bases and J shed 0 bases, with 7 bases lying between them. CDR3 DNA: TGTGCCAGCAGTGAACAGGCTTCTAACTATGGCTACACCTTC. This codes for CASSEQASNYGYTF. Full variable domain (outside the CDR3, taken from reference TRBV2 and TRBJ1-2): EPEVTQTPSHQVTQMGQEVILRCVPISNHLYFYWYRQILGQKVEFLVSFYNNEISEKSEIFDDQFSVERPDGSNFTLKIRSTKLEDSAMYFCASSEQASNYGYTFGSGTRLTVV.

The rearrangement uses TRBV20-1 and TRBJ2-7; 12 nucleotides match TRBD2. The V gene's germline CDR1 is DFQATT and CDR2 SNEGSKA (reference sequence). This CDR3 has 15 residues. V lost 5 bases, J lost 1 base, and 6 bases stayed unmatched. The CDR3 DNA follows: TGCAGTGCTGCCTCCGGGACTAGCGGGTCCTACGAGCAGTACTTC. It codes for CSAASGTSGSYEQYF.

V is TRBV14 and J is TRBJ1-3, with D perhaps matching TRBD1 (5 bases). Germline CDR1 is SGHDN and CDR2 is FVKESK. The CDR3 loop spans 14 amino acids. V was clipped by 6 bases and J by 0 bases, with 9 bases between them. The DNA for the CDR3 is TGTGCCAGCAGAATGACAGTCTCTGGAAACACCATATATTTT. Translation gives CASRMTVSGNTIYF.

This clonotype was observed a few times. The rearrangement links TRBV29-1 to TRBJ2-5; possibly TRBD1 or TRBD2 for D (5 bases each). V lost 7 bases, J lost 4 bases, and 16 bases lay in between. Germline V gene sequence: CDR1 SQVTM, CDR2 ANQGSEA. This CDR3 contains 13 residues. The CDR3 loop reads CSAGAEELETQYF. CDR3 in DNA: TGCAGCGCCGGGGCCGAGGAGTTAGAGACCCAGTACTTC.

In its sample, this clonotype was seen a few times. The chain uses TRBV29-1 and TRBJ1-2, with 7 positions matching TRBD1. This CDR3 spans 13 amino acids. After removal of 4 bases from V and 4 bases from J, the junction contained 6 bases not matched to a gene. Germline V gene lookup returns CDR1 SQVTM and CDR2 ANQGSEA. CDR3 sequence (DNA): TGCAGCGTTGGAGGGGGCGCTGGCTATGGCTACACCTTC. As protein: CSVGGGAGYGYTF.

This rearrangement joins TRBV7-9 to TRBJ1-3; possible D gene TRBD1, 6 bases. CDR3 size: 14 residues. Trimming took 5 bases from V and 4 from J, leaving 12 bases between them. The germline CDR1 and CDR2 sequences are SEHNR and FQNEAQ (reference sequence). CDR3 loop: CASSTQGYGNTIYF. For the CDR3, the DNA is TGTGCCAGCAGCACGCAGGGGTACGGAAACACCATATATTTT.

This clonotype appeared a few times. The chain is built from TRBV12-3 or TRBV12-4 and TRBJ2-7, with TRBD2 as a possible D gene (6 bases). The CDR3 extends over 14 amino acids. The V end lost 3 bases, the J end lost 4 bases, and 13 bases lay between the germline ends. CDR3 DNA: TGTGCCAGCAGTTTTTTTAGCGGACAATACGAGCAGTACTTC. Encoded protein: CASSFFSGQYEQYF.

The chain combines TRBV4-2 with TRBJ2-2, with 11 positions matching TRBD2. There are 18 residues in the CDR3. Trimming at V came to 2 bases and at J to 1 base, leaving 6 bases not matched to a gene. Germline values: CDR1 LGHNA, CDR2 YNFKEQ. The CDR3 nucleotides read TGTGCCAGCAGCCAAAACCTAGCGGGGGGCCAGAACACCGGGGAGCTGTTTTTT. It is translated as CASSQNLAGGQNTGELFF.

A few counts support this clonotype. The rearrangement joins TRBV28 to TRBJ2-7; D call uncertain. Germline loops: CDR1 MDHEN, CDR2 SYDVKM. This CDR3 contains 14 residues. The V and J ends lost 8 bases and 2 bases respectively, with 16 bases between them. The CDR3 loop is CASRAAGLTYEQYV. DNA for the CDR3: TGTGCCAGCCGCGCAGCAGGCCTTACCTACGAGCAGTACGTC.

The J gene is TRBJ1-1, the V gene TRBV6-2 or TRBV6-3; 10 bases agree with TRBD1. The CDR3 sequence is 16 residues long. Trimming took 5 bases from V and 6 from J; bases not matched to a gene: 12. Germline CDR1 reads MNHEY; CDR2 reads SVGEGT. The CDR3 spells CASSEGQGWWIAEAFF. The CDR3, as DNA: TGTGCCAGCAGTGAGGGACAGGGGTGGTGGATCGCTGAAGCTTTCTTT.

The chain joins TRBV12-5 to TRBJ2-1; 8 bases match TRBD2. CDR3 length: 14 amino acids. Trimming at V came to 6 bases and at J to 6 bases, leaving 7 bases not matched to a gene. Germline V gives CDR1 LGHNT, CDR2 FRNRAP. CDR3 amino acids: CASGKTGGGNEQFF. CDR3 nucleotides: TGTGCTAGTGGGAAGACGGGAGGGGGCAATGAGCAGTTCTTC.

The chain uses TRBV7-2 and TRBJ2-5, with D possibly TRBD1 on 6 matching bases. The CDR3 is 14 residues long. Deletions cut 1 base from V and 5 bases from J, with 11 bases between. Germline values: CDR1 SGHTA, CDR2 FQGNSA. For the CDR3, the DNA is TGTGCCAGCAGCTTAGGGTTGAGGGGGGAGACCCAGTACTTC. It translates to CASSLGLRGETQYF.

This chain uses TRBV9 with TRBJ2-5; a weak D match, TRBD2 (7 bases). The germline CDR1 and CDR2 sequences are SGDLS and YYNGEE. V was pared by 2 bases and J by 5 bases, with 16 bases between. The CDR3 is made up of 15 amino acids. The CDR3 bases are TGTGCCAGCAGCGTCCGGGCGGGGGCGGTTGAGACCCAGTACTTC. Translating it yields CASSVRAGAVETQYF.

In DNA, the CDR3 is TGTGCCAGCAGCTCTAGACTCCAAGAGACCCAGTACTTC. Translating gives CASSSRLQETQYF. The chain recombines TRBV7-6 with TRBJ2-5, with no clear D. The CDR3 covers 13 residues. V lost 4 bases and J 1 base, leaving 7 bases between the germline ends. In germline, CDR1 is SGHVS, CDR2 FNYEAQ.

The chain combines TRBV20-1 with TRBJ2-3; the match to TRBD1 covers 8 bases. The CDR3 loop spans 12 amino acids. The germline gives CDR1 DFQATT, CDR2 SNEGSKA (reference sequence). The CDR3 loop reads CRGGTGPDTQYF. The CDR3 nucleotides are TGCAGGGGCGGGACAGGACCAGATACGCAGTATTTT.

The chain uses TRBV3-1 and TRBJ2-2; weak D call: TRBD2 (6 bases). V was cut by 8 bases and J by 4 bases, with 14 bases left in between. The CDR3 runs 14 residues. Germline CDR1 and CDR2: LGHDT and YNNKEL (reference sequence). CDR3 loop: CASGGTSSTGELFF. The CDR3 bases are TGTGCCAGCGGGGGGACCTCATCCACCGGGGAGCTGTTTTTT.